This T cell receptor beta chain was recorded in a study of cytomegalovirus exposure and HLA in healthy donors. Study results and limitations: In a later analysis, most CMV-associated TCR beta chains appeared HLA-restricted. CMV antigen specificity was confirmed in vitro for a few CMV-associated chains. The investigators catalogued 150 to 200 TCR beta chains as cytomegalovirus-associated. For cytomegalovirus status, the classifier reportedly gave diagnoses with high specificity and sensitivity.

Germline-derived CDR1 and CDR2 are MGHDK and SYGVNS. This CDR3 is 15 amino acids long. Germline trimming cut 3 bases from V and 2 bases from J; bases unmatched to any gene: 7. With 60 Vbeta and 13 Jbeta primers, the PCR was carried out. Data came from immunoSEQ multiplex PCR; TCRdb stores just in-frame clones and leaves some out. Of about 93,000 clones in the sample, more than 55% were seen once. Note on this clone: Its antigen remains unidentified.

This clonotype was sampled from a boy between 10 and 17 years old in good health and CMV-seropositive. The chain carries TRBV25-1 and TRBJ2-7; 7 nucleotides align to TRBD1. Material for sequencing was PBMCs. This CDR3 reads CASSDWDSHPYEQYF. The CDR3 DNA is TGTGCCAGCAGTGATTGGGACAGCCATCCCTACGAGCAGTACTTC.